The source of this T cell receptor (beta chain) is a study of T cell changes during pregnancy in multiple sclerosis. This clone was picked up a small number of times. Libraries were prepared by immunoSEQ multiplex PCR; TCRdb keeps only in-frame clonotypes and omits some of them. The table has tens of thousands of clones, roughly nine tenths seen once. The TCR comes from a female donor with multiple sclerosis, enrolled in a pregnancy study. Material: CD4+ T cells from peripheral blood mononuclear cells, obtained in the first trimester of pregnancy.

This CDR3 reads CASSPTAYTEAFF. The CDR3 DNA follows: TGTGCCAGCAGCCCCACTGCCTACACTGAAGCTTTCTTT. The J gene is TRBJ1-1, the V gene TRBV6-1, with D unresolved. Germline V gene lookup returns CDR1 MNHNS and CDR2 SASEGT. V lost 6 bases and J 3 bases, leaving 11 bases between the germline ends. This CDR3 region has 13 residues.